This TCR beta chain was identified during a study of cytomegalovirus exposure and HLA in healthy donors. As concerns this clone: The antigen is undetermined.

Study outcomes and limitations: In vitro, three CMV-associated chains proved specific for CMV antigens.

V lost 3 bases and J lost 0; bases outside the gene matches: 3. Per the germline V gene, CDR1 is SGHRS and CDR2 is YFSETQ. CDR3 length: 16 residues. Profiling relied on immunoSEQ multiplex PCR, and the TCRdb table lists in-frame clones only, not all of them. The data contain about 57,000 clones, 80% to 95% of them singletons. The sequence was collected from a woman aged 18-29 years in good health and CMV-seronegative. The J gene is TRBJ2-2, the V gene TRBV5-1, with TRBD1 matching 9 bases. The material sequenced was PBMCs. The CDR3 nucleotides are TGCGCCAGCAGCTGGGGGACAGGGCCGAACACCGGGGAGCTGTTTTTT. Translating it yields CASSWGTGPNTGELFF.